This T cell receptor beta chain was identified in a study of blood T cell repertoires in COVID-19. About the study: Sample material is recorded as cDNA or gDNA derived from T cells, B-cell-depleted T cells, or PBMCs.

There are 14 residues in the CDR3. The V and J ends lost 2 bases and 6 bases respectively, with 14 bases between them. Per germline, CDR1 SGDLS and CDR2 YYNGEE. This clone appeared a single time. Clones were sequenced by immunoSEQ multiplex PCR, and TCRdb holds only the in-frame ones, with some missing. The sample lists about 84,000 clones, 60% to 85% occurring once. The sequence derives from a man aged 70 or older with acute or convalescent COVID-19. This chain connects TRBV9 to TRBJ1-2, with a tentative D call TRBD1 (5 bases). Sequenced: peripheral blood. The CDR3 loop reads CASSVDGGGDGYTF. In DNA form, the CDR3 reads TGTGCCAGCAGCGTGGACGGGGGGGGAGATGGCTACACCTTC. Drawing the rest from reference TRBV9 and TRBJ1-2, the complete variable domain is DSGVTQTPKHLITATGQRVTLRCSPRSGDLSVYWYQQSLDQGLQFLIQYYNGEERAKGNILERFSAQQFPDLHSELNLSSLELGDSALYFCASSVDGGGDGYTFGSGTRLTVV.